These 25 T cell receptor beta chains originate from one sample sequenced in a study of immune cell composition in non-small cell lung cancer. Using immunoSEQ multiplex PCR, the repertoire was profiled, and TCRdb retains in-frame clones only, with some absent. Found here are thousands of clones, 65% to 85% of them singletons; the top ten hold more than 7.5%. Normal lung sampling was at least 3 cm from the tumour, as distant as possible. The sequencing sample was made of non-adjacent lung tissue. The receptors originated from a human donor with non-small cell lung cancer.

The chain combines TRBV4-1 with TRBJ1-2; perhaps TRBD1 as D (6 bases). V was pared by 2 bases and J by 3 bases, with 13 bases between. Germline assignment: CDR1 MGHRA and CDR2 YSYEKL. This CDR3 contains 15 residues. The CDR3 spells CASSQSDRTYYGYTF. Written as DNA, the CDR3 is TGCGCCAGCAGCCAATCCGACAGGACCTACTATGGCTACACCTTC.

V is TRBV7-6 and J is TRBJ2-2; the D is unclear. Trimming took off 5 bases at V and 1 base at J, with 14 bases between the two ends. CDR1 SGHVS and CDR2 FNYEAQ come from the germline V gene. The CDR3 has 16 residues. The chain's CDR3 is CASSRYLGRNTGELFF. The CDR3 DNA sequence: TGTGCCAGCAGCCGTTACTTGGGCAGGAACACCGGGGAGCTGTTTTTT.

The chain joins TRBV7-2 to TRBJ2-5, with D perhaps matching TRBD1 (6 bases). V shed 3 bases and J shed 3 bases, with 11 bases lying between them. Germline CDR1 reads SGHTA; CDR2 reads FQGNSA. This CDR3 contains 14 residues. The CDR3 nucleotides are TGTGCCAGCAGCTTCCGGACAGCCGAAGAGACCCAGTACTTC. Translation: CASSFRTAEETQYF.

CDR3 sequence (DNA): TGTGCCAGCAGTTTAATGACAAGGGGCCTTTATGGCTACACCTTC. Its translation: CASSLMTRGLYGYTF. The V and J genes are TRBV28 and TRBJ1-2; D may be TRBD1 (5 bases). The V end lost 2 bases, the J end lost 5 bases, and 15 bases lay between the germline ends. Per germline, CDR1 MDHEN and CDR2 SYDVKM. The CDR3 runs to 15 residues.

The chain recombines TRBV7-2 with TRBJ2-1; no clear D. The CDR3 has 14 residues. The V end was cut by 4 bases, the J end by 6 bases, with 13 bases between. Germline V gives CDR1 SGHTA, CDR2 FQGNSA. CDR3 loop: CASSSHLGLNEQFF. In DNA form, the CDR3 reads TGTGCCAGCAGCTCCCACCTGGGCCTCAATGAGCAGTTCTTC. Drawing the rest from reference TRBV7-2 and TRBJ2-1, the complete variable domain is GAGVSQSPSNKVTEKGKDVELRCDPISGHTALYWYRQSLGQGLEFLIYFQGNSAPDKSGLPSDRFSAERTGGSVSTLTIQRTQQEDSAVYLCASSSHLGLNEQFFGPGTRLTVL.

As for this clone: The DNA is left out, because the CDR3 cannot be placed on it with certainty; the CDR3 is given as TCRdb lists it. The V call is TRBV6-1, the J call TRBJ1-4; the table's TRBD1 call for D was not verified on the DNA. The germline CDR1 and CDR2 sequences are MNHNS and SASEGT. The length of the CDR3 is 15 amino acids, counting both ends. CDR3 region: CASSTSTGPRAKLFF.

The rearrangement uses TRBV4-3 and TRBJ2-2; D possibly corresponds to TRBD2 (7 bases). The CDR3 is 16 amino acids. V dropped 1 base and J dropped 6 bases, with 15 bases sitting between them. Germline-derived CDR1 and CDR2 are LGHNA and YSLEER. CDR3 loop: CASSQVGGAKSGELFF. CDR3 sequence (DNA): TGCGCCAGCAGCCAAGTGGGGGGGGCTAAATCCGGGGAGCTGTTTTTT.

The DNA of the CDR3 is TGTGCCAGCAGCCCGCGGACAGCCACAGATACGCAGTATTTT. Translating it yields CASSPRTATDTQYF. This chain uses TRBV4-2 with TRBJ2-3; TRBD1 might be the D (6 bases). Germline V CDR1 and CDR2: LGHNA, YNFKEQ. The CDR3 is 14 amino acids. The ends were cut back, 4 bases at V and 2 bases at J, with 10 bases in the middle.

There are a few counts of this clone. CDR3 sequence reads: CASSQERLAGGLRETQYF. CDR3 nucleotides: TGCGCCAGCAGCCAAGAGAGACTAGCGGGAGGGCTTCGGGAGACCCAGTACTTC. The chain links TRBV4-3 to TRBJ2-5, with 14 bases fitting TRBD2. After removal of 0 bases from V and 5 bases from J, the junction contained 8 bases not matched to a gene. Germline CDR1 and CDR2: LGHNA and YSLEER. CDR3 length: 18 amino acids.

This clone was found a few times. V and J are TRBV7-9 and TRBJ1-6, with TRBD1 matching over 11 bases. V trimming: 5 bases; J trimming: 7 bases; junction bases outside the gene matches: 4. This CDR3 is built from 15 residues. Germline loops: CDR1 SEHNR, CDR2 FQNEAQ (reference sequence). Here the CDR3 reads CASSGGTGGNSPLHF. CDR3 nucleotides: TGTGCCAGCAGCGGGGGGACAGGGGGGAATTCACCCCTCCACTTT.

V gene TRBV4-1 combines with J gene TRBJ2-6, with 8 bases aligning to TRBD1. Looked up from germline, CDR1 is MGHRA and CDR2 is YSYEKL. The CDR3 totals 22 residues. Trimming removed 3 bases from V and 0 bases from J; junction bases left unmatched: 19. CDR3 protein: CASSQGGQGSSWGRSGANVLTF. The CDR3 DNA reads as TGCGCCAGCAGCCAGGGAGGACAGGGCAGCTCTTGGGGCCGCTCTGGGGCCAACGTCCTGACTTTC.

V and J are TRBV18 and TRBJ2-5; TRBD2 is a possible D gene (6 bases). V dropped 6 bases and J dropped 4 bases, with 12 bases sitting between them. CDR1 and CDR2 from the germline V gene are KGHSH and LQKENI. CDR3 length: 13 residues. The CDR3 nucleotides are TGTGCCAGCTCCCCGGGGGATAGAGAGACCCAGTACTTC. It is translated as CASSPGDRETQYF.

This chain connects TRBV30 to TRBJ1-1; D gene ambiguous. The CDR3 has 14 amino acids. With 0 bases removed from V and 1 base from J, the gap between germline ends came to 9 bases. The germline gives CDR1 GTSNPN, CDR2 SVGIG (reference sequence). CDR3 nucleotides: TGTGCCTGGAGTGTGTATAGAGCGAACACTGAAGCTTTCTTT. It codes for CAWSVYRANTEAFF.

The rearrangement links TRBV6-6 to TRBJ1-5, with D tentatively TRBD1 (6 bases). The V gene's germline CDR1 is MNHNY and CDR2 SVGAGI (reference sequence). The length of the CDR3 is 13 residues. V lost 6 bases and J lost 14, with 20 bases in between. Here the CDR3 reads CASSSPGEPPEHF. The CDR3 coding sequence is TGTGCCAGCAGCTCTCCAGGGGAACCTCCGGAGCATTTT.

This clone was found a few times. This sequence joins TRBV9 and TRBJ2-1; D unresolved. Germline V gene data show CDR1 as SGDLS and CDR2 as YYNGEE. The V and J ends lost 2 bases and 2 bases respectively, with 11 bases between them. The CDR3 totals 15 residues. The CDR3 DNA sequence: TGTGCCAGCAGCGTCGATGGCCTCCCCTACAATGAGCAGTTCTTC. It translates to CASSVDGLPYNEQFF.

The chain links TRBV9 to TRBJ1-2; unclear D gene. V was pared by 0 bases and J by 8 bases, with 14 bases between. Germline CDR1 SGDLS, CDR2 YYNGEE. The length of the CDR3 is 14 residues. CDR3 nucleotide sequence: TGTGCCAGCAGCGTAGATCTAGGGCCGGGGGGCTACACCTTC. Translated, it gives CASSVDLGPGGYTF.

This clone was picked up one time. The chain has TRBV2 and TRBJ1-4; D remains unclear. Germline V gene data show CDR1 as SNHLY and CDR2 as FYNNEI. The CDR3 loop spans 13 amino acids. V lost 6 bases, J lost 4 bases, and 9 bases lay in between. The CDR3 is CASRFGINEKLFF. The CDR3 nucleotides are TGTGCCAGCAGATTCGGGATTAATGAAAAACTGTTTTTT.

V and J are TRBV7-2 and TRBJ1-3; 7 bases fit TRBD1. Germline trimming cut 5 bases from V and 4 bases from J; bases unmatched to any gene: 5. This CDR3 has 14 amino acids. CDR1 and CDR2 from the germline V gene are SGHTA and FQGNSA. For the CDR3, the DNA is TGTGCCAGCAGCCAAGGACAGGCCGGAAACACCATATATTTT. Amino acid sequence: CASSQGQAGNTIYF.

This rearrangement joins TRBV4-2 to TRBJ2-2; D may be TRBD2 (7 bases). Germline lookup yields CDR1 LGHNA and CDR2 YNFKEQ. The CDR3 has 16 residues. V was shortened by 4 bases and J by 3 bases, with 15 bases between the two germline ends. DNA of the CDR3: TGTGCCAGCAGCCCCCAAGGGGGGGGCGACACCGGGGAGCTGTTTTTT. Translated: CASSPQGGGDTGELFF.

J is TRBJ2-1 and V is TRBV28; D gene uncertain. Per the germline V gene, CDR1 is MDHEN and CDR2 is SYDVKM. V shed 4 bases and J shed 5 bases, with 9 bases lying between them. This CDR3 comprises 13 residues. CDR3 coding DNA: TGTGCCAGCAGTTGGCTAGTTAACAATGAGCAGTTCTTC. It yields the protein CASSWLVNNEQFF.

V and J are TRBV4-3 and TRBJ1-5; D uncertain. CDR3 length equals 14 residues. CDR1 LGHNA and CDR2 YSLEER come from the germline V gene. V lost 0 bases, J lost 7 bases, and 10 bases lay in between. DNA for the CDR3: TGCGCCAGCAGCCAAGACCTGGCCGGGCAGCCCCAGCATTTT. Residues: CASSQDLAGQPQHF.

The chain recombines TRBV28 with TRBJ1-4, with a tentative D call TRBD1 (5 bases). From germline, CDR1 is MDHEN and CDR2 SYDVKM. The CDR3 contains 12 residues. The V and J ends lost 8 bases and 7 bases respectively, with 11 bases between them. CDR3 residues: CASSGVREKLFF. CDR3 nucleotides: TGTGCCAGCTCGGGGGTTCGTGAAAAACTGTTTTTT. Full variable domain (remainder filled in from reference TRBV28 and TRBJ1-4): DVKVTQSSRYLVKRTGEKVFLECVQDMDHENMFWYRQDPGLGLRLIYFSYDVKMKEKGDIPEGYSVSREKKERFSLILESASTNQTSMYLCASSGVREKLFFGSGTQLSVL.

The CDR3 DNA follows: TGTGCCAGCAGTTCGGGACTAGCGAGGGAGCAGTACTTC. It specifies CASSSGLAREQYF. The V and J genes are TRBV6-5 and TRBJ2-7, with 10 bases aligning to TRBD2. There are 13 residues in the CDR3. V was pared by 4 bases and J by 7 bases, with 4 bases of the junction left unmatched. In germline, CDR1 is MNHEY, CDR2 SVGAGI.

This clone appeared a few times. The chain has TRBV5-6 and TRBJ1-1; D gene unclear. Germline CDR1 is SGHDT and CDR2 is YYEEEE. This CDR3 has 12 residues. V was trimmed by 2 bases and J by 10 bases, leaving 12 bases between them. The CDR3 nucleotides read TGTGCCAGCAGCTTTGGACGGGGTGTAGCTTTCTTT. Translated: CASSFGRGVAFF.

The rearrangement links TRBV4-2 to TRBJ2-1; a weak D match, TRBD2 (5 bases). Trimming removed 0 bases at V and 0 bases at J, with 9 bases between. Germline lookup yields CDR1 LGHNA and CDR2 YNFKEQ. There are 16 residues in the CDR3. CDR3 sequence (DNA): TGTGCCAGCAGCCAAGAAATGGGGAGCTCCTACAATGAGCAGTTCTTC. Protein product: CASSQEMGSSYNEQFF.